This T cell receptor (beta chain) was retrieved from a study of precursors of human CD4 cytotoxic T cells (dated by TCRdb to 2016 to 2019). A note on the overall study: In total, CD4+ memory subsets from 12 to 15 donors went into the bulk TCR-seq analysis. Sequences for both the TCRalpha and TCRbeta chains came out of the TCR-seq analysis of 12 to 15 donors (table S7). Findings and caveats that apply to the study as a whole: Some bulk TCR-seq comparisons included only 13 of the 14 donors, suggesting not every subset was available for every donor. Expanded effector clonotypes made up a larger fraction of IL-7Rhigh TEMRA clonotypes than of TEM or TCM clonotypes. The authors noted that a human observational design cannot definitively establish the direction of differentiation between precursor and effector cells. Compared with the TCM and TEM subsets, the IL-7Rhigh and IL-7R- TEMRA subsets had more restricted TCR repertoires, marked by lower diversity and more expanded clonotypes.

V loses 3 bases at its end and J loses 1 base; junction bases beyond the gene matches: 7. The CDR3 starts with the cysteine, ends with the phenylalanine, and has 17 residues. The read is trimmed to its CDR3 DNA, 51 bases read in frame from base 1. The germline V gene gives CDR1 as MDHEN and CDR2 as SYDVKM. Reads for this sample came from an Illumina MiSeq. The study's own analysis went as follows. To quantify repertoire diversity, the Shannon-Wiener index was calculated using VDJtools. A TCRbeta clonotype was considered expanded if its clonotype frequency was 3 or more. TCRdb reran the public reads through fastp at Q25 and MiXCR, keeping productive beta chains. Records with the same CDR3 protein are collapsed into one entry carrying the most frequent genes and DNA. TCRdb, not the original authors, processed these V and J calls. For this sample the table gives 550 to 750 distinct CDR3 sequences, of which roughly 17% were detected only once. The top ten constitute around 10% of the sample.

About this clonotype itself: Its antigen is not yet known. Base-call qualities are not available, and no considerably larger clone is one nucleotide away.

To test a precursor-effector relationship among CD4 cytotoxic T cells, bulk UMI-based TCR sequencing was performed on four sorted CD4+ memory subsets (TCM, TEM, IL-7Rhigh TEMRA, IL-7R- TEMRA). The cells came from peripheral blood mononuclear cells that had been isolated from human blood. The sequenced material came from memory CD4+ T cells from blood (PBMCs). The chain uses TRBV28 and TRBJ2-4, and 9 junctional nucleotides match TRBD1. The clonotype comes from a human donor in good health. The DNA sequence is given as TGTGCCAGCAGTTTGGAGGGGACAGGGTTGGCCAAAAACATTCAGTACTTC. Its protein reads: CASSLEGTGLAKNIQYF. Supplemented by the reference TRBV28 and TRBJ2-4 proteins around the CDR3, the complete variable domain is DVKVTQSSRYLVKRTGEKVFLECVQDMDHENMFWYRQDPGLGLRLIYFSYDVKMKEKGDIPEGYSVSREKKERFSLILESASTNQTSMYLCASSLEGTGLAKNIQYFGAGTRLSVL.